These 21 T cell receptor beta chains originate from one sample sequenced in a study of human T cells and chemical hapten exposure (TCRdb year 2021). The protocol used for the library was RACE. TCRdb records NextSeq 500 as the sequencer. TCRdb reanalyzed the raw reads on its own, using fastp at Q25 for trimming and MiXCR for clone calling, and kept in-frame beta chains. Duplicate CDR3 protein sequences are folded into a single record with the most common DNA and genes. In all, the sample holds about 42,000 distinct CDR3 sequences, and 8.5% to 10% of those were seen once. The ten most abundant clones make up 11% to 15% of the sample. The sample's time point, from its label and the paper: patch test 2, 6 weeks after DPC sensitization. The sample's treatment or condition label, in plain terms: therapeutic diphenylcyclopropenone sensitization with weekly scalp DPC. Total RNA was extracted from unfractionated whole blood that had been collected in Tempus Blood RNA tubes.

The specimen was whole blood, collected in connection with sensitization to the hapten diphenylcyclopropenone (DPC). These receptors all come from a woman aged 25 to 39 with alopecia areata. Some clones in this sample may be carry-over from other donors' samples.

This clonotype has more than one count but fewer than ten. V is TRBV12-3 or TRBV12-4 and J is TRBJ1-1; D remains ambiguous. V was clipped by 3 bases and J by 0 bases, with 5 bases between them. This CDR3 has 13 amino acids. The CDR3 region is CASSFRMNTEAFF. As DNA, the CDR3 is TGTGCCAGCAGTTTTAGGATGAACACTGAAGCTTTCTTT.

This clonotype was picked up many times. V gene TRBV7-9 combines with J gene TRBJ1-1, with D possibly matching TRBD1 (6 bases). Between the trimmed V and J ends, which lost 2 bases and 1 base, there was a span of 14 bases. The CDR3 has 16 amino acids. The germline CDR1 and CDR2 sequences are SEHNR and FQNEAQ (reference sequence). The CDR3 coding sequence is TGTGCCAGCAGCTTACCTTCGGGGACAAAGAACACTGAAGCTTTCTTT. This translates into CASSLPSGTKNTEAFF.

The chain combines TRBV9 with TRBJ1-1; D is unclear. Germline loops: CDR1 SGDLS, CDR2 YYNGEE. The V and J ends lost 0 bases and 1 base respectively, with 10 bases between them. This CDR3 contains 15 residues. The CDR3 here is CASSVDGRKNTEAFF. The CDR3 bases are TGTGCCAGCAGCGTAGATGGCAGGAAGAACACTGAAGCTTTCTTT.

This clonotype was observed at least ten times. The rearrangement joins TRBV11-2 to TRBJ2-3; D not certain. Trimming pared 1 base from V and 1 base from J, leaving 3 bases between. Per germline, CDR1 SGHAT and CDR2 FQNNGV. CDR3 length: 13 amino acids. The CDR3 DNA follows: TGTGCCAGCAGCTTAGCGGGCACAGATACGCAGTATTTT. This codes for CASSLAGTDTQYF.

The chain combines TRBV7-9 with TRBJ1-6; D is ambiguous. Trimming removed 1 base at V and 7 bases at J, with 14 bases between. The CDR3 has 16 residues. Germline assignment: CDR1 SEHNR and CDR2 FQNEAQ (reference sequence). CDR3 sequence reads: CASSLDGTPANSPLHF. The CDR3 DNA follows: TGTGCCAGCAGCTTAGACGGAACCCCAGCGAATTCACCCCTCCACTTT.

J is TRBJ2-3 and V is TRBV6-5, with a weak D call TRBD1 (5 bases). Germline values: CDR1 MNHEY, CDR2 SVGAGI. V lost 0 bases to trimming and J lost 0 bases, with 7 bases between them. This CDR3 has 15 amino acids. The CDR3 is CASSYSTASTDTQYF. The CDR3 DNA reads TGTGCCAGCAGTTACTCGACAGCTAGCACAGATACGCAGTATTTT.

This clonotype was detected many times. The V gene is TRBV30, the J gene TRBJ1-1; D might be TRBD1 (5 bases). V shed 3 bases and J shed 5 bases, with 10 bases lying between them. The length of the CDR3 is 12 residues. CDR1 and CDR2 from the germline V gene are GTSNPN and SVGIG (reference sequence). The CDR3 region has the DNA TGTGCCTGGAGAGGGTGGGGGACTGAAGCTTTCTTT. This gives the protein CAWRGWGTEAFF.

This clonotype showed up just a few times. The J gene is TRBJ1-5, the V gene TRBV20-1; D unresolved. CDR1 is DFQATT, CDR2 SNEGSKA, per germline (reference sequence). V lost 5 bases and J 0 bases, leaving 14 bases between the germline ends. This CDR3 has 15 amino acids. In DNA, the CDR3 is TGCAGTGCTGTGGCCCGGACCTATAGCAATCAGCCCCAGCATTTT. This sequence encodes CSAVARTYSNQPQHF.

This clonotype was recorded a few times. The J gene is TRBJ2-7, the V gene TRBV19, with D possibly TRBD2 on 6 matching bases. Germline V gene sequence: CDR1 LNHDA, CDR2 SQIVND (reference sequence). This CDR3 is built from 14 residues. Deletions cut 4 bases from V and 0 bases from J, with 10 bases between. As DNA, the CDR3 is TGTGCCAGTAGTACCGGCGGGGTCTCCTACGAGCAGTACTTC. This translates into CASSTGGVSYEQYF.

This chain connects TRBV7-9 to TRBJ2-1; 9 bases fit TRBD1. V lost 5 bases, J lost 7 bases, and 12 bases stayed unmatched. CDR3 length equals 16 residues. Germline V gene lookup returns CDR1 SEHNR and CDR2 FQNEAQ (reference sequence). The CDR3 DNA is TGTGCCAGCAGCCAAGCGGGACAGGGCATTTTGAATGAGCAGTTCTTC. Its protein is CASSQAGQGILNEQFF.

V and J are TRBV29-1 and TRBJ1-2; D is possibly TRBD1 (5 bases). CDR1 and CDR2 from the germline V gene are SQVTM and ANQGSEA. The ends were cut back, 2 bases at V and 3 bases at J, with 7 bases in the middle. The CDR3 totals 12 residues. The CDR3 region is CSVEQGDYGYTF. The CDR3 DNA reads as TGCAGCGTTGAACAGGGAGACTATGGCTACACCTTC.

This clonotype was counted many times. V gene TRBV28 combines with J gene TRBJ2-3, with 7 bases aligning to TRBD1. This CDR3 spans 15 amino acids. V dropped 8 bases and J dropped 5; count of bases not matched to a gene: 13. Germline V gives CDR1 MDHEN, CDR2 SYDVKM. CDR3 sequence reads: CASSPGQPFGDTQYF. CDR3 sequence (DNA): TGTGCCAGCTCTCCGGGACAGCCATTTGGAGATACGCAGTATTTT. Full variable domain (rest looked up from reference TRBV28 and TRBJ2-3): DVKVTQSSRYLVKRTGEKVFLECVQDMDHENMFWYRQDPGLGLRLIYFSYDVKMKEKGDIPEGYSVSREKKERFSLILESASTNQTSMYLCASSPGQPFGDTQYFGPGTRLTVL.

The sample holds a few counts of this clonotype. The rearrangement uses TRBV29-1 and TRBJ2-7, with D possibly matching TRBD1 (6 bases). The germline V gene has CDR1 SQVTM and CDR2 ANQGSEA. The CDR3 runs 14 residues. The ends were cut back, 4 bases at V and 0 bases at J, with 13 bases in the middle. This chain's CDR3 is CSVVLADSSYEQYF. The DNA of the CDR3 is TGCAGCGTTGTTCTCGCGGACAGCTCCTACGAGCAGTACTTC.

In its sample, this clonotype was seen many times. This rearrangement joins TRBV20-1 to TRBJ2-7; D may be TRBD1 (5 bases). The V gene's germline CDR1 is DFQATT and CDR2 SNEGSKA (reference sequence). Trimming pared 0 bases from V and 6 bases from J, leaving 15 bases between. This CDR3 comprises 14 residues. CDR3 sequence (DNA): TGCAGTGCTAGAGATTCAGGCAGGGTTAGCGAGCAGTACTTC. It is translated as CSARDSGRVSEQYF.

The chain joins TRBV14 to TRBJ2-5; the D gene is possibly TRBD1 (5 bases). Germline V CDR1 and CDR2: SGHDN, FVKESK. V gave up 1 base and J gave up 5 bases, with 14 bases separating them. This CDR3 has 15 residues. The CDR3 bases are TGTGCCAGCAGCCAAGTGGGGCCCGGGCGGGAGACCCAGTACTTC. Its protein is CASSQVGPGRETQYF.

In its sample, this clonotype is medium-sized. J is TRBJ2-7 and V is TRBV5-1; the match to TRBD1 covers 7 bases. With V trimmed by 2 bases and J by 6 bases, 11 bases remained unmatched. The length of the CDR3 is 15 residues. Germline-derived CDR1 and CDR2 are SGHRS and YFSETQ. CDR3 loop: CASSLRQGQGREQYF. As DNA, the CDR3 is TGCGCCAGCAGCTTACGACAGGGTCAAGGGCGCGAGCAGTACTTC.

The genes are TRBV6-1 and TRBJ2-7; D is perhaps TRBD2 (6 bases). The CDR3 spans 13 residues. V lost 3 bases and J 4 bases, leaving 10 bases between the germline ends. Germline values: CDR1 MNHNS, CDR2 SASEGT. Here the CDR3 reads CASSDFLAYEQYF. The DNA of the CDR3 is TGTGCCAGCAGTGACTTCCTAGCGTACGAGCAGTACTTC.

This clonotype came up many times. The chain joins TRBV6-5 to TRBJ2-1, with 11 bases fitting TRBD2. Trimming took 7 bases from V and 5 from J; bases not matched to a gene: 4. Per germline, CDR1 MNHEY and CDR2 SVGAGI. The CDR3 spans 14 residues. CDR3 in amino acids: CASNKLAGDNEQFF. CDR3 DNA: TGTGCCAGCAACAAACTAGCGGGGGACAATGAGCAGTTCTTC.

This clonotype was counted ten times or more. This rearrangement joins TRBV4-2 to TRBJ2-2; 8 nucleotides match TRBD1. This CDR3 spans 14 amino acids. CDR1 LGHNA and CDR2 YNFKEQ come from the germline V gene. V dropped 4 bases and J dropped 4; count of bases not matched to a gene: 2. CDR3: CASSRDRGTGELFF. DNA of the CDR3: TGTGCCAGCAGCCGAGACAGGGGCACCGGGGAGCTGTTTTTT.

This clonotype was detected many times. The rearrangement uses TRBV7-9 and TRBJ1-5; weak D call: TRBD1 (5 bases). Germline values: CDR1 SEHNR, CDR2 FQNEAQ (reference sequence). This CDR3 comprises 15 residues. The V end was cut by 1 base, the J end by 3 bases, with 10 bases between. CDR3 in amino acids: CASSLGFRDNQPQHF. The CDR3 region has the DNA TGTGCCAGCAGCTTAGGGTTCAGGGACAATCAGCCCCAGCATTTT.

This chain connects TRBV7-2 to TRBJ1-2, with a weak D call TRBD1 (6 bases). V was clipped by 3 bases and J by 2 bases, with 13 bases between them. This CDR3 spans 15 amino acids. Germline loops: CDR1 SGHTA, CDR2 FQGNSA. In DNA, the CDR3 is TGTGCCAGCAGCTTCCAGGGGACCACCAACTATGGCTACACCTTC. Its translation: CASSFQGTTNYGYTF.